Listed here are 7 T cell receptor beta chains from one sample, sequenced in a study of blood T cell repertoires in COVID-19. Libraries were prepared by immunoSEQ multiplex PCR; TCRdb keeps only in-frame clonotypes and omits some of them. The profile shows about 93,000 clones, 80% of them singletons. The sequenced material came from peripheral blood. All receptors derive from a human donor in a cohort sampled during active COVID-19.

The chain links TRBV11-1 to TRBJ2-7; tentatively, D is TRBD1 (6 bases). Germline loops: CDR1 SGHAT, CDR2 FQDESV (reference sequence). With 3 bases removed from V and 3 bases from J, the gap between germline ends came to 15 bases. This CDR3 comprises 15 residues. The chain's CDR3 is CASSLIGTTLYEQYF. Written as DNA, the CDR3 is TGTGCCAGCAGCTTGATCGGGACAACTCTCTACGAGCAGTACTTC. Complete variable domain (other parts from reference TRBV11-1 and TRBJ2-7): EAEVAQSPRYKITEKSQAVAFWCDPISGHATLYWYRQILGQGPELLVQFQDESVVDDSQLPKDRFSAERLKGVDSTLKIQPAELGDSAMYLCASSLIGTTLYEQYFGPGTRLTVT.

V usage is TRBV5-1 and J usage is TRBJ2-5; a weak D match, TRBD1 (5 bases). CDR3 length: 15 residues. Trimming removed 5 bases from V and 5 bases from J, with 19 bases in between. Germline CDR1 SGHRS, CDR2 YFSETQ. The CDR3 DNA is TGCGCCAGCAGACAAGCAGGGATCCAAGATGAGACCCAGTACTTC. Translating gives CASRQAGIQDETQYF.

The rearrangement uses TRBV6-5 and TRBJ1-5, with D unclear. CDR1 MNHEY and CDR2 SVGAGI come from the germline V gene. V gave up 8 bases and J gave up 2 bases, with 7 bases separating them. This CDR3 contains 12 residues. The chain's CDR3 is CASLAGNQPQHF. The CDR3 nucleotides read TGTGCCAGCTTGGCAGGCAATCAGCCCCAGCATTTT.

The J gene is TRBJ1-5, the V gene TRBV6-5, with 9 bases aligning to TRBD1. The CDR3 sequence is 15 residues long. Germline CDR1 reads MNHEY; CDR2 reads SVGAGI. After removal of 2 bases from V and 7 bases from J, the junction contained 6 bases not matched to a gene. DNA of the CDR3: TGTGCCAGCAGTTACGACAGGGGGATAAGCCAGCCCCAGCATTTT. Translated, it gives CASSYDRGISQPQHF.

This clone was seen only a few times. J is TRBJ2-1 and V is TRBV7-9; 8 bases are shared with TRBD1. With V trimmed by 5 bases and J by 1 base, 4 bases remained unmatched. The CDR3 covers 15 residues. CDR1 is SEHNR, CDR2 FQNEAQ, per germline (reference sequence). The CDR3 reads CASSGTGGSYNEQFF. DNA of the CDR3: TGTGCCAGCAGCGGCACAGGGGGATCCTACAATGAGCAGTTCTTC.

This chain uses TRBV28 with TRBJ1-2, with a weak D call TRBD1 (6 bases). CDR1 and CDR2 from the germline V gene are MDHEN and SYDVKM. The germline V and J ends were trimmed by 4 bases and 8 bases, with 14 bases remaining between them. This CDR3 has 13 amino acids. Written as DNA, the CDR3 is TGTGCCAGCAGTTCCAGGGGCGCTGAGGGCTACACCTTC. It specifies CASSSRGAEGYTF.

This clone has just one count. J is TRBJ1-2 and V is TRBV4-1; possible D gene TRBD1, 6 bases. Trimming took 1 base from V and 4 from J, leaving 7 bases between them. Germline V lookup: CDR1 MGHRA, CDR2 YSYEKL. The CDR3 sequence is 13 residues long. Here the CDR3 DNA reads TGCGCCAGCAGCCAAGGAGGGGGCTATGGCTACACCTTC. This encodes CASSQGGGYGYTF.